This T cell receptor (beta chain) comes out of a study of cytomegalovirus exposure and HLA in healthy donors. Study-wide context: Ancestry clustering placed roughly 86% of more than 350 genotyped donors in the Caucasian-associated cluster.

Trimming left V 0 bases short and J 0 bases short, with 11 bases between. There are 16 residues in the CDR3. CDR1 SGHRS and CDR2 YFSETQ come from the germline V gene. Overall study results and limits: Presence/absence results assume similar sequencing depth per donor, which may not hold.

While unrecorded immune exposures were likely, the donors were nominally healthy when sampled. As for this clone: No antigen is known for it.

In the PCR, 60 Vbeta and 13 Jbeta primers were used. Sequencing used immunoSEQ multiplex PCR; TCRdb keeps in-frame clones, though not all of them. This table has under 200,000 clones, approximately 81% appearing once. This clonotype was obtained from a man aged 30 to 39 in good health and CMV-seronegative. Sequencing was done on a sample of PBMCs. The J gene is TRBJ2-3, the V gene TRBV5-1; D call uncertain. CDR3 DNA sequence: TGCGCCAGCAGCTTGGCCGGCGGAGAAAGCACAGATACGCAGTATTTT. It yields the protein CASSLAGGESTDTQYF.